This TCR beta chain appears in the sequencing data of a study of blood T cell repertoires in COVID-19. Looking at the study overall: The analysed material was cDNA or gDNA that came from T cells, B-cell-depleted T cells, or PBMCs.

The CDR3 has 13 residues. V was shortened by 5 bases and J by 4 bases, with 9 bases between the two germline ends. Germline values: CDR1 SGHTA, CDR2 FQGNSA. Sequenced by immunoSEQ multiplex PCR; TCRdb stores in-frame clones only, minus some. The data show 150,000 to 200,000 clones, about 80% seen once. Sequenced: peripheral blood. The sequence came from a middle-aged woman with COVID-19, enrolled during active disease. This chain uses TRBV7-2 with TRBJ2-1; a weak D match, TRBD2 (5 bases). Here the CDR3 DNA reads TGTGCCAGCAGCATGATAGCGTACAATGAGCAGTTCTTC. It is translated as CASSMIAYNEQFF.